This T cell receptor (beta chain) appears in the sequencing data of a study of cytomegalovirus exposure and HLA in healthy donors. Some clones are missing from TCRdb's copy, which holds only in-frame ones; the method was immunoSEQ multiplex PCR. The sample lists 150,000 or so clones, about nine tenths occurring once. The donors were members of the approximately 120-subject validation cohort (separate from the approximately 650-subject first cohort). Note on this clone: Antigen unknown.

V lost 10 bases to trimming and J lost 4 bases; unmatched junction nucleotides: 5. This CDR3 has 13 amino acids. Germline CDR1 and CDR2: WSHSY and SAAADI. Findings and limits, study-wide: A list of approximately 150 TCR beta chains associated with cytomegalovirus was given. There were some public TCRs occurring in many donors, but most TCR sequences were rare.

This TCR came from a man between 18 and 29 years old in good health and CMV-seropositive. Sequenced material: PBMCs. The chain couples TRBV10-2 to TRBJ2-3; 10 nucleotides agree with TRBD2. The CDR3 bases are TGCGCCACTCAAGCGGGAGGGGCAGATACGCAGTATTTT. It is translated as CATQAGGADTQYF.